Sequencing of this T cell receptor (beta chain) was carried out in a study of technical replicates of blood from several donors. TCRdb's table, derived via immunoSEQ multiplex PCR, lists solely in-frame clones and lacks some. The table shows fewer than 20,000 clones, with around 86% occurring only once. With 3 bases clipped from V and 7 bases from J, the junction kept 12 bases outside the gene matches. Per germline, CDR1 SGHDT and CDR2 YYEEEE. The CDR3 spans 15 residues. The material sequenced was PBMCs. The chain joins TRBV5-6 to TRBJ2-7, with 8 bases matching TRBD2. The clonotype comes from a human donor in good health. For the CDR3, the DNA is TGTGCCAGCAGCTCACTGGCGGGGGGTGGATTAGAGCAGTACTTC. It specifies CASSSLAGGGLEQYF. Drawing the rest from reference TRBV5-6 and TRBJ2-7, the complete variable domain is DAGVTQSPTHLIKTRGQQVTLRCSPKSGHDTVSWYQQALGQGPQFIFQYYEEEERQRGNFPDRFSGHQFPNYSSELNVNALLLGDSALYLCASSSLAGGGLEQYFGPGTRLTVT.